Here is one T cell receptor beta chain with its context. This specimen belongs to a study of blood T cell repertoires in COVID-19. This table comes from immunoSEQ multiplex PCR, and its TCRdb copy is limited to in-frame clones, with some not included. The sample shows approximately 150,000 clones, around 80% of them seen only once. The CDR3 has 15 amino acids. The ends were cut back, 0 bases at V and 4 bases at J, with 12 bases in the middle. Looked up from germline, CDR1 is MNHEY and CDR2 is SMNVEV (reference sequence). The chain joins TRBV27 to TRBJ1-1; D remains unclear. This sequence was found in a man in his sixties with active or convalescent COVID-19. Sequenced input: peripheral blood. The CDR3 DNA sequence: TGTGCCAGCAGTTTATCGGGCCCTTTGGGCACTGAAGCTTTCTTT. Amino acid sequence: CASSLSGPLGTEAFF.